This T cell receptor (beta chain) was sequenced during a study of neurological immune-mediated disorders. Each CDR3 protein gets one entry after TCRdb re-called the 5' RACE reads with MiXCR. The table shows about 31,000 distinct CDR3 sequences, with more than 10% occurring only once. Sample time point: technical triplicate 2. The CDR3 covers 15 residues. Germline CDR1 is SGHNT and CDR2 is YENEEA. The ends were cut back, 1 base at V and 3 bases at J, with 13 bases in the middle. This clonotype was seen a handful of times. The clonotype comes from a female donor with HTLV-1-associated myelopathy (HAM/TSP). The V gene is TRBV11-3, the J gene TRBJ2-7; no firm D call. What was sequenced was CD4+ T cells from blood. As DNA, the CDR3 is TGTGCCAGCAGCTTAGTGCGAGAGACCCACTACGAGCAGTACTTC. Its translation: CASSLVRETHYEQYF.